Detailed here is one T cell receptor (beta chain). No antigen is known for it. The record has no base qualities; no much larger clone is one base away. Using a BD FACSAria-II, CD8+ T cells were sorted according to CD103 expression straight into ice-cold TRIzol LS reagent. Freshly resected lung tumor tissue was collected at the time of surgical resection. After Fc receptor blocking, the fresh cells were stained for CD45, CD4, CD3, CD8A and CD103, and DAPI served for live/dead discrimination. Total RNA was purified from sorted CD103+ and CD103- CD8+ T cells using a miRNeasy kit. CD103 expression was used to sort tumor-infiltrating CD8+ cytotoxic T cells, separating tissue-resident memory (TRM) cells from non-TRM cells. Donors were patients with treatment-naive lung cancer. Patients with respiratory malignancies who were newly diagnosed and untreated were recruited prospectively after referral. The sequencer listed for this sample is Illumina MiSeq. Unique molecular identifiers were incorporated into the TCR sequencing libraries, and TruSeq single indexes were used for indexing. Regarding the original processing steps: With default settings for both tools, TCR reads were mapped and error-corrected using MIGEC v1.2.7 and then analyzed using VDJtools v1.1.7. Shannon-Wiener and inverse Simpson indices were computed in VDJtools to quantify repertoire diversity. Expanded TCRbeta clonotypes were defined by a frequency threshold of at least three. Statistical comparisons of TCR diversity between tumor TRM and non-TRM populations used Wilcoxon rank-sum tests across nine to ten patients. Clones were called with MiXCR by TCRdb after fastp trimmed the public reads at Q25, and only in-frame beta chains were retained. One record per CDR3 amino acid sequence lists the most common genes and DNA. The V and J calls reflect TCRdb's pipeline rather than the authors' work. This sample lists over 250 distinct CDR3 sequences; around 21% were detected once. The ten most abundant clones make up around 68% of the sample.

This specimen belongs to a study of tissue-resident memory T cells in lung cancer (dated by TCRdb to between 2019 and 2020). Turning to the overall study: Paired tumor TRM and tumor non-TRM populations from roughly 9 lung cancer patients were compared by TCR beta-chain sequencing. Points the paper makes about the study in general: Per patient, the most expanded clonotype made up an average of roughly 20% of sequenced TRM cells, a finding that suggests expansion of a single tumor antigen-specific clone. Expanded clonotypes were found to constitute about 78% of tumor TRM repertoires on average, compared with just over 50% of tumor non-TRM repertoires. Compared with tumor non-TRM cells, tumor TRM cells had a significantly more restricted TCR repertoire, with lower Shannon-Wiener and inverse Simpson diversity.

The V end gives up 5 bases and the J end 6 bases, leaving 10 bases in the junction not matched to a gene. Based on the germline V gene (reference sequence), the CDR1 and CDR2 sequences are LNHDA and SQIVND. The CDR3, cysteine through phenylalanine, is 15 amino acids long. Only CDR3 DNA remains: 45 bases, in frame from the first base. The chain is made from TRBV19 and TRBJ2-4; 7 nucleotides in the junction match TRBD1. The source material was CD103+ CD8+ T cells from lung tumor tissue. This sample's cell subset or site label indicates: tissue-resident memory (TRM) CD8+ CTLs. The sequence derives from a human donor with treatment-naive lung cancer (subtype not recorded). Here is the DNA: TGTGCCAGTAGTCCTCGGACAGGAGTCTTAAACATTCAGTACTTC. Translated, this gives CASSPRTGVLNIQYF. Reference TRBV19 and TRBJ2-4 proteins supply the regions before and after the CDR3; the full variable domain is: DGGITQSPKYLFRKEGQNVTLSCEQNLNHDAMYWYRQDPGQGLRLIYYSQIVNDFQKGDIAEGYSVSREKKESFPLTVTSAQKNPTAFYLCASSPRTGVLNIQYFGAGTRLSVL.